This T cell receptor (beta chain) is drawn from a study of blood T cell repertoires in COVID-19. Whole-study context: PBMCs, B-cell-depleted T cells, or T cells provided the cDNA or gDNA that made up the material.

Study processing details: How many nucleated cells were present was estimated from reference gene primer amplification. Measured with immunoSEQ multiplex PCR; TCRdb has only the in-frame clones, and not every one. V, J and clone size are taken as reported in that table, and D and trimming were inferred from the DNA itself. The table lists some 220,000 clones, 85% of them singletons. Germline CDR1 is DFQATT and CDR2 is SNEGSKA (reference sequence). V dropped 1 base and J dropped 9; count of bases not matched to a gene: 2. The CDR3 has 11 residues. Sequencing was performed on peripheral blood. This receptor was taken from a woman aged 60-70 years with active or convalescent COVID-19. V usage is TRBV20-1 and J usage is TRBJ1-1; 7 bases map to TRBD1. In DNA, the CDR3 is TGCAGTGCTAGAGTGGGACAGAAAGCTTTCTTT. Translating it yields CSARVGQKAFF.